This entry concerns a single T cell receptor (beta chain). What it binds is unknown. The sample belongs to a study of CD8+CD57+ T cells in acquired aplastic anemia. On the study more broadly: Sorted cells (CD4+ and CD8+) yielded DNA amounts that averaged approximately 3 ug. CD4+ cell libraries from healthy donors averaged about 10.8 million reads. General observations from the study: Shared by patients and controls, 25 to 30 CD8+ CDR3s were abundant in patients.

CDR1 SGHRS and CDR2 YFSETQ come from the germline V gene. CDR3 length: 14 residues. V was clipped by 4 bases and J by 6 bases, with 16 bases between them. CDR3 and TCR beta VDJ profiling relied on a genomic DNA template. One entry per CDR3 protein, called by TCRdb with MiXCR from the reads. Among about 420,000 distinct CDR3 sequences listed, approximately 70% were seen once. The clonotype originates from a human donor in good health, serving as a control. Sample: sorted CD4+, CD8+, or CD8+CD57+ T cells (not recorded which) from PBMCs. V is TRBV5-1 and J is TRBJ1-1; D is unresolved. CDR3 DNA sequence: TGCGCCAGCAGCCTGAGCACGAGTAACGCTGAAGCTTTCTTT. Its protein product is CASSLSTSNAEAFF.